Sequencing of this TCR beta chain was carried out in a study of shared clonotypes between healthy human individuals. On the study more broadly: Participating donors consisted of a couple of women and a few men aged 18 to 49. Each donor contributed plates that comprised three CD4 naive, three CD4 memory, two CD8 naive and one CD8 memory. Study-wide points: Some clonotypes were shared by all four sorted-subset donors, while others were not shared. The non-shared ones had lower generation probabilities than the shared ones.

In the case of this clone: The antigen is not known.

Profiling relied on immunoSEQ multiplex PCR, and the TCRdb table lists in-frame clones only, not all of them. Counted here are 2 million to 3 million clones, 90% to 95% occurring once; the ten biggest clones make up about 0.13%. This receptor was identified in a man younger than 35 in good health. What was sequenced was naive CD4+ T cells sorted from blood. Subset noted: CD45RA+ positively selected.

CDR3 in DNA: TGTGCCAGCAGTTACTCTGGGTCACCCCTCTACGAGCAGTACTTC. Translation gives CASSYSGSPLYEQYF. J is TRBJ2-7 and V is TRBV6-5; no reliable D call. The CDR3 sequence is 15 residues long. V was cut by 0 bases and J by 3 bases, with 12 bases left in between. Germline V gives CDR1 MNHEY, CDR2 SVGAGI.